The T cell receptor beta chain described here comes from a study of T cell responses to AZD1222 COVID-19 vaccine. Overall study results and limits: Per reports, nearly half of all spike-specific TCRs target regions that are unmutated in variants.

CDR1 MNHEY and CDR2 SMNVEV come from the germline V gene (reference sequence). V lost 7 bases and J lost 3, with 9 bases in between. This CDR3 spans 13 amino acids. Clones were sequenced by immunoSEQ multiplex PCR, and TCRdb holds only the in-frame ones, with some missing. Of roughly 100,000 clones in the sample, around 90% were seen once. Turning to this clone: The antigen is not known.

This TCR derives from an adult in good health. The source material was peripheral blood, sampled on day 0 of AZD1222 vaccination. The chain links TRBV27 to TRBJ2-2; unclear D gene. The CDR3, as DNA: TGTGCCAGCACCCCCCTCGACACCGGGGAGCTGTTTTTT. It encodes CASTPLDTGELFF.